These 15 T cell receptor beta chains came from one sample sequenced in a study of blood T cells in healthy people across ages. Using a J-beta primer mix together with a sample-barcoded 5' primer, a second PCR was run for roughly 7 to 11 cycles. TCRdb fed the 5' RACE reads into MiXCR, producing one record per CDR3 protein. Of roughly 800,000 distinct CDR3 sequences listed, 55% to 70% were seen once; the top ten hold 20% to 25%. Sequences were obtained from blood. All receptors come from a man aged 30 to 39 in good health.

The V call is TRBV9, the J call TRBJ2-6; D is perhaps TRBD1 (8 bases). This CDR3 is 17 amino acids long. V lost 4 bases to trimming and J lost 0 bases, with 14 bases between them. Per the germline V gene, CDR1 is SGDLS and CDR2 is YYNGEE. CDR3 protein: CASSQQGGRSGANVLTF. The CDR3 nucleotides are TGTGCCAGCAGCCAACAGGGGGGGCGCTCTGGGGCCAACGTCCTGACTTTC.

This chain uses TRBV7-2 with TRBJ2-7, with D unresolved. CDR3 size: 14 residues. V was shortened by 2 bases and J by 0 bases, with 8 bases between the two germline ends. Germline CDR1 and CDR2: SGHTA and FQGNSA. CDR3 amino acids: CASSLPGSSYEQYF. The CDR3 DNA is TGTGCCAGCAGCTTACCTGGATCCTCCTACGAGCAGTACTTC.

This chain uses TRBV3-1 with TRBJ2-3; D not resolved. This CDR3 is built from 12 residues. Germline V gene lookup returns CDR1 LGHDT and CDR2 YNNKEL (reference sequence). V lost 4 bases, J lost 8 bases, and 10 bases lay in between. This chain's CDR3 is CASSPVASTQYF. The CDR3 DNA sequence: TGTGCCAGCAGCCCTGTAGCAAGTACGCAGTATTTT.

The chain recombines TRBV20-1 with TRBJ1-1; D uncertain. From germline, CDR1 is DFQATT and CDR2 SNEGSKA (reference sequence). Trimming cost V 4 bases and J 6 bases, with 15 bases left between them. This CDR3 region has 13 residues. The CDR3 DNA is TGCAGTGCTATCCCCGGAGGTTGGTCTGAAGCTTTCTTT. Residues: CSAIPGGWSEAFF.

The rearrangement joins TRBV20-1 to TRBJ2-1, with no clear D. The V gene lost 7 bases and the J gene lost 0 bases, with 4 bases spanning the gap. This CDR3 has 11 amino acids. Germline assignment: CDR1 DFQATT and CDR2 SNEGSKA (reference sequence). In DNA, the CDR3 is TGCAGTGTTAGCTCCTACAATGAGCAGTTCTTC. Residues: CSVSSYNEQFF.

A few counts support this clonotype. The V gene is TRBV2, the J gene TRBJ2-3, with D unclear. Germline CDR1 is SNHLY and CDR2 is FYNNEI. The V gene lost 7 bases and the J gene lost 0 bases, with 5 bases spanning the gap. CDR3 size: 12 residues. The CDR3 region has the DNA TGTGCCAGCATGTCAAGCACAGATACGCAGTATTTT. Translated, it gives CASMSSTDTQYF. Full variable domain (rest looked up from reference TRBV2 and TRBJ2-3): EPEVTQTPSHQVTQMGQEVILRCVPISNHLYFYWYRQILGQKVEFLVSFYNNEISEKSEIFDDQFSVERPDGSNFTLKIRSTKLEDSAMYFCASMSSTDTQYFGPGTRLTVL.

This clonotype was recorded a few times. The chain has TRBV20-1 and TRBJ2-7, with D possibly matching TRBD2 (6 bases). The CDR3 covers 15 residues. Looked up from germline, CDR1 is DFQATT and CDR2 is SNEGSKA (reference sequence). V lost 0 bases and J 3 bases, leaving 15 bases between the germline ends. This CDR3 is CSARDGGSPHYEQYF. The CDR3 DNA sequence: TGCAGTGCTAGAGATGGGGGGTCTCCTCACTACGAGCAGTACTTC.

The chain links TRBV11-1 to TRBJ2-6; D is perhaps TRBD2 (6 bases). Germline CDR1 SGHAT, CDR2 FQDESV (reference sequence). The CDR3 consists of 15 residues. Trimming left V 4 bases short and J 2 bases short, with 9 bases between. CDR3 nucleotide sequence: TGTGCCAGCAGCTGGGAGGATCCTGGGGCCAACGTCCTGACTTTC. Translation: CASSWEDPGANVLTF.

The chain has TRBV11-2 and TRBJ2-7; maybe TRBD1 (6 bases). V lost 7 bases and J 5 bases, leaving 18 bases between the germline ends. The CDR3 consists of 14 residues. Germline V gene sequence: CDR1 SGHAT, CDR2 FQNNGV. CDR3 coding DNA: TGTGCCAGCACTTGGACAGCGCGGTCCCACGAGCAGTACTTC. Its protein is CASTWTARSHEQYF.

The chain joins TRBV20-1 to TRBJ2-3; D is unresolved. Trimming shortened V by 0 bases and J by 4 bases, and 17 bases separated the two germline ends. This CDR3 is built from 16 residues. CDR1 is DFQATT, CDR2 SNEGSKA, per germline (reference sequence). In nucleotides, the CDR3 is TGCAGTGCTAGAGATTTTGGGAAGGAAGGCCCAGATACGCAGTATTTT. It codes for CSARDFGKEGPDTQYF.

This clonotype came up many times. This chain links TRBV20-1 with TRBJ1-2; 9 positions match TRBD1. The CDR3 contains 15 residues. V lost 3 bases, J lost 4 bases, and 9 bases stayed unmatched. Germline V lookup: CDR1 DFQATT, CDR2 SNEGSKA (reference sequence). The chain's CDR3 is CSASPSDRGTYGYTF. The CDR3, as DNA: TGCAGTGCTAGTCCCTCGGACAGGGGAACCTATGGCTACACCTTC.

This sequence joins TRBV6-2 or TRBV6-3 and TRBJ2-1; 9 nucleotides agree with TRBD1. CDR1 is MNHEY, CDR2 SVGEGT, per germline. This CDR3 is 15 amino acids long. Trimming removed 2 bases from V and 8 bases from J; junction bases left unmatched: 7. CDR3 protein: CASSYAGQGRDEQFF. The CDR3 coding sequence is TGTGCCAGCAGTTACGCGGGACAGGGTCGGGATGAGCAGTTCTTC.

This rearrangement joins TRBV6-6 to TRBJ1-2, with 9 bases lining up with TRBD1. V dropped 6 bases and J dropped 8; count of bases not matched to a gene: 7. This CDR3 has 13 residues. Looked up from germline, CDR1 is MNHNY and CDR2 is SVGAGI (reference sequence). The CDR3 DNA follows: TGTGCCAGCAGCCGCGGGACAGGGATCGGCTACACCTTC. This encodes CASSRGTGIGYTF.

This clonotype has a handful of counts. The chain has TRBV7-2 and TRBJ1-2, with D possibly TRBD1 on 6 matching bases. The CDR3 is made up of 13 amino acids. In germline, CDR1 is SGHTA, CDR2 FQGNSA. The V gene lost 5 bases and the J gene lost 2 bases, with 9 bases spanning the gap. The CDR3 spells CASSQDRNYGYTF. DNA for the CDR3: TGTGCCAGCAGCCAGGACAGAAACTATGGCTACACCTTC.

A single count supports this clonotype. The genes are TRBV20-1 and TRBJ2-3; D might be TRBD2 (7 bases). The V gene lost 8 bases and the J gene lost 1 base, with 13 bases spanning the gap. This CDR3 has 13 residues. Germline lookup yields CDR1 DFQATT and CDR2 SNEGSKA (reference sequence). CDR3 DNA: TGCAGTCCTTACGGGGGGCGCACAGATACGCAGTATTTT. It codes for CSPYGGRTDTQYF.